These 7 T cell receptor beta chains share one sample of origin, sequenced in a study of T cell changes during pregnancy in multiple sclerosis. The repertoire was sequenced with immunoSEQ multiplex PCR; TCRdb's copy has only in-frame clones and lacks some. The repertoire consists of 45,000 to 65,000 clones, with about nine tenths occurring once and the leading ten covering around 0.25%. The sequencing used CD4+ T cells from peripheral blood mononuclear cells, collected in the second trimester of pregnancy. Every receptor here comes from a female donor with multiple sclerosis, enrolled in a pregnancy study.

The rearrangement uses TRBV4-2 and TRBJ2-6; possible D gene TRBD2, 6 bases. V lost 0 bases, J lost 1 base, and 7 bases lay in between. CDR1 is LGHNA, CDR2 YNFKEQ, per germline. The CDR3 consists of 16 residues. This CDR3 reads CASSQDGTSGANVLTF. CDR3 in DNA: TGTGCCAGCAGCCAAGATGGGACTTCTGGGGCCAACGTCCTGACTTTC.

V and J are TRBV10-3 and TRBJ1-3; D is perhaps TRBD1 (5 bases). Germline loops: CDR1 ENHRY, CDR2 SYGVKD. The V and J ends lost 0 bases and 0 bases respectively, with 12 bases between them. This CDR3 has 17 amino acids. CDR3 residues: CAISESMRGGSGNTIYF. The CDR3 coding sequence is TGTGCCATCAGTGAGTCTATGAGGGGAGGCTCTGGAAACACCATATATTTT.

This clone was counted a few times. The chain combines TRBV2 with TRBJ1-1, with D unclear. Trimming removed 4 bases from V and 1 base from J, with 10 bases in between. This CDR3 comprises 14 residues. Germline CDR1 and CDR2: SNHLY and FYNNEI. The CDR3 DNA sequence: TGTGCCAGCAGTGTCGGAGGCACGAACACTGAAGCTTTCTTT. Translated: CASSVGGTNTEAFF.

This chain connects TRBV19 to TRBJ1-2; D perhaps matches TRBD1 (6 bases). CDR1 is LNHDA, CDR2 SQIVND, per germline (reference sequence). The CDR3 is made up of 15 amino acids. V lost 8 bases and J lost 6, with 22 bases in between. The CDR3 coding sequence is TGTGCCAGTCAATCGGTGCGGGGGCTTTATGATGGCTACACCTTC. It translates to CASQSVRGLYDGYTF.

The gene calls are TRBV5-1 and TRBJ2-7; D is uncertain. The V and J ends lost 3 bases and 2 bases respectively, with 6 bases between them. The germline V gene has CDR1 SGHRS and CDR2 YFSETQ. The CDR3 extends over 12 amino acids. CDR3 bases: TGCGCCAGCAGCTCCAGGCCCTACGAGCAGTACTTC. Translated: CASSSRPYEQYF.

The rearrangement links TRBV18 to TRBJ1-3; 9 bases match TRBD1. The CDR3 runs to 16 residues. V shed 6 bases, J shed 0 bases, and the junction held 6 bases outside the gene matches. CDR1 and CDR2 from the germline V gene are KGHSH and LQKENI. The DNA of the CDR3 is TGTGCCAGCTCGCCCGGGACAGGGAGCTCTGGAAACACCATATATTTT. Protein product: CASSPGTGSSGNTIYF.

This chain links TRBV9 with TRBJ2-2; 12 bases agree with TRBD2. Germline-derived CDR1 and CDR2 are SGDLS and YYNGEE. The CDR3 has 14 amino acids. J gave up 10 bases and V 7 bases, and 8 bases lay outside the gene matches. CDR3 bases: TGTGCCAGCTCCCGACTAGCGGGGGTGGAGGAGCTGTTTTTT. Its protein product is CASSRLAGVEELFF.